This is a list of T cell receptor beta chains from one sample in a study of T cell responses to AZD1222 COVID-19 vaccine. Sequenced by immunoSEQ multiplex PCR; TCRdb stores in-frame clones only, minus some. This sample carries 100,000 or so clones, just under 90% of them seen once, and the ten largest clones take about 16%. Sequenced here: peripheral blood, sampled on day 0 of AZD1222 vaccination. The receptors come from an adult in good health. The CDR3 runs from the conserved cysteine through the conserved F or W.

>TRBJ2-1|TRBV5-1
CASSLWGAPDREFVEQFF
>TRBJ1-2|TRBV5-1
CASSFRGASDGYTF
>TRBJ1-1|TRBV12-3/TRBV12-4
CASSLGQNTEAFF
>TRBJ2-2|TRBV19
CASRERQKEAGELFF
>TRBJ2-3|TRBV7-2
CASSSYRETDTQYF
>TRBJ1-2|TRBV11-2
CASSLGGRGGYTF
>TRBJ2-7|TRBV3-1/TRBV3-2
CASSQVTEQYF
>TRBJ1-2|TRBV6-5
CASSYSGAGYGYTF
>TRBJ2-2|TRBV7-6
CASSLTGARTGELFF
>TRBJ1-2|TRBV12-3/TRBV12-4
CASSQGVSYGYTF
>TRBJ1-3|TRBV2
CASSSSQNSGNTIYF
>TRBJ1-6|TRBV5-6
CASSPSYNSPLHF
>TRBJ1-1|TRBV14
CASSFLRQGNTEAFF
>TRBJ2-4|TRBV5-8
CASRAAGTGGSIQYF
>TRBJ2-5|TRBV28
CASSGPQGFQETQYF
>TRBJ1-2|TRBV27
CASSPLDLGRYGYTF
>TRBJ1-3|TRBV21-1
CASSKVAGNTIYF
>TRBJ1-2|TRBV10-3
CAISVGQSYGYTF
>TRBJ2-5|TRBV13
CASSLGAIQETQYF
>TRBJ1-4|TRBV15
CATSRDGTPGEKLFF
>TRBJ2-7|TRBV27
CASSPDRVSYEQYF
>TRBJ1-2|TRBV6-5
CASSPITGTYGYTF
>TRBJ2-7|TRBV4-3
CASSRLPGGIYEQYF
>TRBJ1-6|TRBV28
CASSLGTVRNSPLHF
>TRBJ2-7|TRBV11-2
CASSQSYEQYF
>TRBJ1-3|TRBV5-5
CASSGTYSGNTIYF
>TRBJ1-4|TRBV19
CASSIPGSGNEKLFF